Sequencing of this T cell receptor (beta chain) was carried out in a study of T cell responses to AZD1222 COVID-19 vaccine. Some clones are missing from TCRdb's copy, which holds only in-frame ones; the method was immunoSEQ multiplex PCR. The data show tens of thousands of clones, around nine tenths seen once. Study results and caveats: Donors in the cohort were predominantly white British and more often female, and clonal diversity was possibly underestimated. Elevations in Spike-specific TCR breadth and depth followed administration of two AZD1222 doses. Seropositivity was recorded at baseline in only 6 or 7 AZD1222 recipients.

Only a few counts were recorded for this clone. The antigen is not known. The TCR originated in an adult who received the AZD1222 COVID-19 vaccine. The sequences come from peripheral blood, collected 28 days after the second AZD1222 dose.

The CDR3: CASSAPRGGGSNTGELFF. DNA for the CDR3: TGTGCCAGCAGCGCTCCCCGAGGCGGGGGCTCGAACACCGGGGAGCTGTTTTTT. The rearrangement uses TRBV9 and TRBJ2-2; possible D gene TRBD2, 7 bases. From germline, CDR1 is SGDLS and CDR2 YYNGEE. V shed 3 bases and J shed 0 bases, with 18 bases lying between them. The CDR3 consists of 18 residues.